This T cell receptor (beta chain) stems from a study of shared clonotypes between healthy human individuals. Study-wide context: The plates for each donor numbered three CD4 naive, three CD4 memory, two CD8 naive and one CD8 memory. Notes on the study in general: A generally larger estimated richness was seen in naive subsets than in memory subsets.

Note on this clone: Its antigen is not identified.

In the original processing: Because ImmunoSEQ provided only junction sequences with no quality scores, the filtering differed. Repertoires were generated with immunoSEQ multiplex PCR, while TCRdb's copy carries only in-frame clones and drops some. V and J calls and clone size are given by that table; D and trimming were obtained from the DNA. Among millions of clones listed, about 95% were seen once. Cells designated naive CD8 were CD45RO-negative and were positively selected for CCR7, with terminally differentiated effector memory CD45RA+ cells excluded. The healthy adult donors were HIV-negative and reported no recent acute infections or vaccinations. The CDR3 is made up of 15 amino acids. Germline CDR1 and CDR2: SNHLY and FYNNEI. V was clipped by 4 bases and J by 4 bases, with 16 bases between them.

Sequenced material: naive CD8+ T cells sorted from blood. The V gene is TRBV2, the J gene TRBJ1-2; D ambiguous. The sequence came from a man between 18 and 35 years old in good health. CDR3 amino acids: CASSGGIDMGYGYTF. CDR3 coding DNA: TGTGCCAGCAGTGGAGGGATAGATATGGGCTATGGCTACACCTTC.